This T cell receptor beta chain derives from a study of blood T cells in healthy people across ages. About the study: For every two T cells, template switching captured about one barcoded beta molecule. Findings and limits, study-wide: A roughly linear age-dependent decrease characterized TCR beta diversity per million T cells.

The extraction recovered at least 5 micrograms of total RNA per sample. The table lists this clonotype with many counts. The antigen remains undetermined. The use of a sample-barcoded 5' primer and a J-beta primer mix characterized a second PCR of roughly 6 to 12 cycles. From the 5' RACE reads, TCRdb called clonotypes with MiXCR, one entry per CDR3 protein. The repertoire holds 800,000 or so distinct CDR3 sequences, with about 25% as singletons. Trimming took off 6 bases at V and 2 bases at J, with 17 bases between the two ends. Germline assignment: CDR1 DFQATT and CDR2 SNEGSKA (reference sequence). This CDR3 is 14 amino acids long. These data were also filed under a second study, of T cells of mothers and their children.

This sequence joins TRBV20-1 and TRBJ2-7; possibly TRBD1 or TRBD2 for D (5 bases each). This clonotype originated in a boy younger than 18 in good health. The sample comprised blood. In DNA, the CDR3 is TGCAGTGCAGAAAGACGGGACGGAGCCTACGAGCAGTACTTC. Encoded protein: CSAERRDGAYEQYF.